Presented here are 31 T cell receptor beta chains from one specimen sequenced in a study of control samples from healthy donors and cancer patients. Profiling relied on immunoSEQ multiplex PCR, and the TCRdb table lists in-frame clones only, not all of them. The sample has 100,000 to 150,000 clones, roughly 90% seen once. The sequencing input was PBMCs. The receptors shown here come from a man in his fifties or sixties with head and neck cancer.

V usage is TRBV10-2 and J usage is TRBJ2-3; 8 bases are shared with TRBD2. Germline-derived CDR1 and CDR2 are WSHSY and SAAADI. There are 18 residues in the CDR3. The V gene end was trimmed by 2 bases and the J gene end by 0 bases; junction bases not matched to a gene: 10. This CDR3 reads CASSERGGASGSTDTQYF. CDR3 bases: TGCGCCAGCAGTGAGAGGGGGGGGGCTAGCGGGAGCACAGATACGCAGTATTTT.

The chain couples TRBV5-6 to TRBJ2-1; 9 positions match TRBD2. The ends lost 2 bases at V and 6 bases at J; junction bases unmatched: 3. This CDR3 comprises 14 residues. Germline CDR1 and CDR2: SGHDT and YYEEEE. The CDR3: CASSLAGGRNEQFF. The CDR3 nucleotides are TGTGCCAGCAGCTTAGCGGGAGGCCGCAATGAGCAGTTCTTC. Together with reference TRBV5-6 and TRBJ2-1, the CDR3 gives the full variable domain: DAGVTQSPTHLIKTRGQQVTLRCSPKSGHDTVSWYQQALGQGPQFIFQYYEEEERQRGNFPDRFSGHQFPNYSSELNVNALLLGDSALYLCASSLAGGRNEQFFGPGTRLTVL.

This sequence joins TRBV27 and TRBJ1-2; D perhaps matches TRBD1 (5 bases). The CDR3 has 14 residues. CDR1 is MNHEY, CDR2 SMNVEV, per germline (reference sequence). Trimming stripped 3 bases from V and 2 bases from J, with 10 bases between. CDR3 residues: CASSFGGVNYGYTF. DNA for the CDR3: TGTGCCAGCAGTTTCGGGGGGGTCAACTATGGCTACACCTTC.

The CDR3 nucleotides are TGTGCCAGCAGCGCGACAGGGACTATTCGTTCCTACGAGCAGTACTTC. Translation gives CASSATGTIRSYEQYF. This chain connects TRBV6-6 to TRBJ2-7; D is tentatively TRBD1 or TRBD2 (7 bases each). Trimming took off 6 bases at V and 1 base at J, with 19 bases between the two ends. CDR1 MNHNY and CDR2 SVGAGI come from the germline V gene (reference sequence). The CDR3 has 16 amino acids.

This clone has just one count. Other DNA sequences in the sample encode the same CDR3. This rearrangement joins TRBV9 to TRBJ1-1; unclear D gene. The CDR3 runs to 14 residues. V dropped 0 bases and J dropped 1 base, with 7 bases sitting between them. From germline, CDR1 is SGDLS and CDR2 YYNGEE. CDR3 DNA sequence: TGTGCCAGCAGCGTAGAATACAAGAACACTGAAGCTTTCTTT. This translates into CASSVEYKNTEAFF. The full variable domain, completed using reference TRBV9 and TRBJ1-1, is DSGVTQTPKHLITATGQRVTLRCSPRSGDLSVYWYQQSLDQGLQFLIQYYNGEERAKGNILERFSAQQFPDLHSELNLSSLELGDSALYFCASSVEYKNTEAFFGQGTRLTVV.

The chain combines TRBV19 with TRBJ1-5, with TRBD1 matching over 8 bases. The CDR3 extends over 16 amino acids. Per the germline V gene, CDR1 is LNHDA and CDR2 is SQIVND (reference sequence). V shed 5 bases, J shed 2 bases, and the junction held 8 bases outside the gene matches. The CDR3 region is CASSRTQTGGNQPQHF. Here the CDR3 DNA reads TGTGCCAGTAGTCGGACCCAGACAGGGGGCAATCAGCCCCAGCATTTT.

The V call is TRBV27, the J call TRBJ2-7; D is perhaps TRBD1 (5 bases). The CDR3 contains 16 residues. Between the trimmed V and J ends, which lost 4 bases and 2 bases, there was a span of 18 bases. The germline gives CDR1 MNHEY, CDR2 SMNVEV (reference sequence). The CDR3 DNA reads as TGTGCCAGCAGTTCTCAAGACAGCCAGGTTCCCTACGAGCAGTACTTC. Its translation is CASSSQDSQVPYEQYF.

This clone appeared once. J is TRBJ1-4 and V is TRBV30, with D hard to call. CDR1 is GTSNPN, CDR2 SVGIG, per germline (reference sequence). This CDR3 contains 15 residues. Trimming took off 3 bases at V and 0 bases at J, with 11 bases between the two ends. This CDR3 is CAWSKGYTTNEKLFF. In nucleotides, the CDR3 is TGTGCCTGGAGCAAGGGTTACACAACTAATGAAAAACTGTTTTTT. The entire variable domain, with the rest obtained from reference TRBV30 and TRBJ1-4, is as follows: SQTIHQWPATLVQPVGSPLSLECTVEGTSNPNLYWYRQAAGRGLQLLFYSVGIGQISSEVPQNLSASRPQDRQFILSSKKLLLSDSGFYLCAWSKGYTTNEKLFFGSGTQLSVL.

The table lists this clone with a count of one. The chain recombines TRBV7-9 with TRBJ2-1, with TRBD2 as a possible D gene (5 bases). This CDR3 has 17 residues. Trimming took off 1 base at V and 4 bases at J, with 17 bases between the two ends. Germline CDR1 and CDR2: SEHNR and FQNEAQ (reference sequence). The CDR3 region has the DNA TGTGCCAGCAGCTTAGGACTTTTCCGGGAAACATACAATGAGCAGTTCTTC. This sequence encodes CASSLGLFRETYNEQFF.

The CDR3 here is CASSLTDPYRQGDLRVQPQHF. DNA for the CDR3: TGTGCCAGCAGTTTAACTGACCCATATCGACAGGGGGATTTGAGGGTACAGCCCCAGCATTTT. The rearrangement uses TRBV27 and TRBJ1-5, with 9 bases that match TRBD1. This CDR3 has 21 residues. CDR1 MNHEY and CDR2 SMNVEV come from the germline V gene (reference sequence). The V segment lost 2 bases and the J segment 7 bases; nucleotides outside the gene matches: 24.

The chain employs TRBV27 and TRBJ1-5; D possibly corresponds to TRBD1 (5 bases). The CDR3 spans 15 residues. CDR1 and CDR2 from the germline V gene are MNHEY and SMNVEV (reference sequence). The V end lost 6 bases, the J end lost 4 bases, and 16 bases lay between the germline ends. This CDR3 is CASSPWGGGNQPQHF. CDR3 bases: TGTGCCAGCAGCCCCTGGGGGGGAGGTAATCAGCCCCAGCATTTT.

The gene calls are TRBV4-2 and TRBJ2-7; 7 nucleotides match TRBD1. The CDR3 covers 15 residues. The germline V gene has CDR1 LGHNA and CDR2 YNFKEQ. Trimming removed 2 bases from V and 4 bases from J; junction bases left unmatched: 8. CDR3 region: CASSQNDRDPYEQYF. The CDR3 nucleotides are TGTGCCAGCAGCCAAAACGACAGGGACCCTTACGAGCAGTACTTC.

The genes are TRBV25-1 and TRBJ2-3; TRBD2 agrees at 13 bases. Germline lookup yields CDR1 MGHDK and CDR2 SYGVNS. This CDR3 spans 17 amino acids. V shed 4 bases, J shed 2 bases, and the junction held 6 bases outside the gene matches. The CDR3 sequence: CASSARTSGSNTDTQYF. DNA for the CDR3: TGTGCCAGCAGTGCCCGGACTAGCGGGAGTAACACAGATACGCAGTATTTT.

This sequence joins TRBV27 and TRBJ1-3, with D maybe TRBD1 (5 bases). V shed 4 bases and J shed 0 bases, with 7 bases lying between them. CDR1 MNHEY and CDR2 SMNVEV come from the germline V gene (reference sequence). This CDR3 region has 14 residues. CDR3 DNA: TGTGCCAGCAGTTCGGGACTCTCTGGAAACACCATATATTTT. Translating gives CASSSGLSGNTIYF.

The chain is built from TRBV5-4 and TRBJ1-1; possible D gene TRBD1, 6 bases. Deletions cut 0 bases from V and 0 bases from J, with 12 bases between. CDR1 and CDR2 (germline): SGHNT, YYREEE (reference sequence). The CDR3 totals 16 residues. The CDR3 sequence: CASSLAGGRMNTEAFF. The DNA for the CDR3 is TGTGCCAGCAGCTTGGCCGGGGGGCGCATGAACACTGAAGCTTTCTTT. The full variable domain, rest sourced from reference TRBV5-4 and TRBJ1-1, is ETGVTQSPTHLIKTRGQQVTLRCSSQSGHNTVSWYQQALGQGPQFIFQYYREEENGRGNFPPRFSGLQFPNYSSELNVNALELDDSALYLCASSLAGGRMNTEAFFGQGTRLTVV.

The chain combines TRBV20-1 with TRBJ1-4; D is unclear. Germline V CDR1 and CDR2: DFQATT, SNEGSKA (reference sequence). The CDR3 contains 11 residues. The CDR3, as DNA: TGCAGCGGACTCTCTAATGAAAAACTGTTTTTT. Amino acids: CSGLSNEKLFF.

The rearrangement joins TRBV24-1 to TRBJ2-3; 8 nucleotides agree with TRBD2. Losses at the gene ends were 5 bases for V and 4 bases for J; bases not matched to a gene: 13. In germline, CDR1 is KGHDR, CDR2 SFDVKD. The CDR3 length is 17 residues. CDR3 in DNA: TGTGCCACCAGTGTCCTTAAAGCGGGAGACGACCCAGATACGCAGTATTTT. Translated, it gives CATSVLKAGDDPDTQYF.

V usage is TRBV7-9 and J usage is TRBJ1-1, with D tentatively TRBD1 (6 bases). This CDR3 is 14 amino acids long. V lost 5 bases, J lost 0 bases, and 10 bases lay in between. Germline V lookup: CDR1 SEHNR, CDR2 FQNEAQ (reference sequence). CDR3 bases: TGTGCCAGCAGCAACAGGGACCTGAACACTGAAGCTTTCTTT. It yields the protein CASSNRDLNTEAFF.

The V and J genes are TRBV19 and TRBJ2-6; D is unclear. The V gene's germline CDR1 is LNHDA and CDR2 SQIVND (reference sequence). V was pared by 7 bases and J by 0 bases, with 10 bases between. The CDR3 has 15 amino acids. The CDR3 nucleotides are TGTGCCAGTAACCCATGGAACTCTGGGGCCAACGTCCTGACTTTC. Its translation: CASNPWNSGANVLTF.

V and J are TRBV7-8 and TRBJ2-1; TRBD2 aligns across 10 bases. Trimming at V came to 5 bases and at J to 6 bases, leaving 13 bases not matched to a gene. The CDR3 runs to 17 residues. Germline CDR1 is SGHVS and CDR2 is FQNEAQ. CDR3 sequence reads: CASSPGRGTSVINEQFF. CDR3 in DNA: TGTGCCAGCAGCCCAGGTCGTGGGACTAGCGTTATCAATGAGCAGTTCTTC.

In this sample, this clone turned up a few times. This rearrangement joins TRBV7-9 to TRBJ2-7, with unresolved D. The V gene's germline CDR1 is SEHNR and CDR2 FQNEAQ (reference sequence). V lost 4 bases, J lost 3 bases, and 13 bases lay in between. This CDR3 has 14 residues. CDR3 protein: CASSYWDSGYEQYF. CDR3 coding DNA: TGTGCCAGCAGCTACTGGGATTCAGGCTACGAGCAGTACTTC. Full variable domain (remainder filled in from reference TRBV7-9 and TRBJ2-7): DTGVSQNPRHKITKRGQNVTFRCDPISEHNRLYWYRQTLGQGPEFLTYFQNEAQLEKSRLLSDRFSAERPKGSFSTLEIQRTEQGDSAMYLCASSYWDSGYEQYFGPGTRLTVT.

The chain employs TRBV5-1 and TRBJ2-5, with D unclear. The germline V gene encodes CDR1 SGHRS and CDR2 YFSETQ. The germline V and J ends were trimmed by 1 base and 5 bases, with 6 bases remaining between them. The CDR3 runs 12 residues. The CDR3 coding sequence is TGCGCCAGCAGCTTGACGTCGGAGACCCAGTACTTC. It yields the protein CASSLTSETQYF.

The chain combines TRBV6-4 with TRBJ1-1; weak D call: TRBD1 (5 bases). V gave up 4 bases and J gave up 6 bases, with 15 bases separating them. Germline V gene sequence: CDR1 MRHNA, CDR2 SNTAGT. The CDR3 has 14 amino acids. The CDR3 DNA sequence: TGTGCCAGCAGTGTTCAAAGGGGCAGCTCTGAAGCTTTCTTT. This encodes CASSVQRGSSEAFF.

The CDR3 is CAISDPITTGGLGSPLHF. DNA of the CDR3: TGTGCCATCAGTGATCCGATCACGACAGGGGGACTGGGTTCACCCCTCCACTTT. The chain links TRBV10-3 to TRBJ1-6; TRBD1 aligns across 9 bases. The CDR3 contains 18 residues. In germline, CDR1 is ENHRY, CDR2 SYGVKD. Germline trimming cut 3 bases from V and 9 bases from J; bases unmatched to any gene: 15.

This chain joins TRBV9 and TRBJ1-3; D gene ambiguous. The CDR3 contains 15 residues. CDR1 is SGDLS and CDR2 is YYNGEE in the germline V gene. V was cut by 0 bases and J by 4 bases, with 11 bases left in between. The CDR3 protein is CASSVGQETGNTIYF. DNA for the CDR3: TGTGCCAGCAGCGTAGGGCAGGAGACAGGAAACACCATATATTTT.

The V call is TRBV7-9, the J call TRBJ1-1; D ambiguous. V dropped 5 bases and J dropped 2 bases, with 15 bases sitting between them. From germline, CDR1 is SEHNR and CDR2 FQNEAQ (reference sequence). The length of the CDR3 is 15 residues. The CDR3 DNA is TGTGCCAGCAGCACTGCAGAGTTTTCCAACACTGAAGCTTTCTTT. Its protein is CASSTAEFSNTEAFF.

The chain carries TRBV5-4 and TRBJ2-1; D possibly matches TRBD1 or TRBD2 (5 bases each). The CDR3 is 14 residues long. Trimming shortened V by 4 bases and J by 0 bases, and 8 bases separated the two germline ends. CDR1 SGHNT and CDR2 YYREEE come from the germline V gene (reference sequence). The CDR3: CASSAGSSYNEQFF. The CDR3 DNA reads as TGTGCCAGCAGCGCAGGGAGCTCCTACAATGAGCAGTTCTTC.

The chain couples TRBV5-4 to TRBJ2-5, with a tentative D call TRBD1 (7 bases). This CDR3 has 15 amino acids. Germline-derived CDR1 and CDR2 are SGHNT and YYREEE (reference sequence). The germline V and J ends were trimmed by 3 bases and 5 bases, with 17 bases remaining between them. CDR3 nucleotides: TGTGCCAGCAGCTCCCAGGGGGGCGGGTGGGAGACCCAGTACTTC. Amino acid sequence: CASSSQGGGWETQYF.

The chain combines TRBV6-1 with TRBJ2-7; D might be TRBD1 (5 bases). CDR1 MNHNS and CDR2 SASEGT come from the germline V gene. The V and J ends lost 0 bases and 2 bases respectively, with 11 bases between them. The CDR3 contains 15 residues. CDR3 sequence: CASSEAHRGPYEQYF. CDR3 nucleotide sequence: TGTGCCAGCAGTGAAGCGCATAGGGGTCCCTACGAGCAGTACTTC.

This sequence joins TRBV28 and TRBJ1-6; the D gene is possibly TRBD1 (6 bases). CDR3 length: 15 amino acids. Trimming left V 2 bases short and J 9 bases short, with 14 bases between. CDR1 is MDHEN and CDR2 is SYDVKM in the germline V gene. DNA for the CDR3: TGTGCCAGCAGTTTACCACAGGGACCTCCTTCACCCCTCCACTTT. Amino acid sequence: CASSLPQGPPSPLHF.

The rearrangement links TRBV19 to TRBJ1-2; unclear D gene. Germline lookup yields CDR1 LNHDA and CDR2 SQIVND (reference sequence). The CDR3 runs 13 residues. V was shortened by 4 bases and J by 8 bases, with 14 bases between the two germline ends. As DNA, the CDR3 is TGTGCCAGTAGTAGTCTTCTTCAGAGGGGCTACACCTTC. Its protein is CASSSLLQRGYTF.